This T cell receptor (beta chain) stems from a study of blood T cell repertoires in COVID-19. Original processing notes: Amplification of reference gene primers provided the estimated nucleated cell counts. Some clones are missing from TCRdb's copy, which holds only in-frame ones; the method was immunoSEQ multiplex PCR. The V and J calls and clone size were taken over from that table, and D and trimming were inferred from the DNA. The data show fewer than 250,000 clones, almost 85% seen once. CDR3 length: 15 amino acids. Germline CDR1 reads SEHNR; CDR2 reads FQNEAQ (reference sequence). Trimming cost V 5 bases and J 7 bases, with 17 bases left between them. This clone was observed a few times.

The receptor comes from a woman aged 45-65 years with active or convalescent COVID-19. Material: peripheral blood. J is TRBJ2-2 and V is TRBV7-9; D is possibly TRBD1 (6 bases). The CDR3 nucleotides are TGTGCCAGCAGCCGACAGACAGGAACGGGCGGGGAGCTGTTTTTT. Residues: CASSRQTGTGGELFF.